Below are 20 T cell receptor beta chains sequenced from a single sample in a study of T-cell memory formation after mild COVID-19. Each CDR3 protein gets one entry after TCRdb re-called the 5' RACE reads with MiXCR. Altogether approximately 560,000 distinct CDR3 sequences are present, approximately 15% being singletons, with the ten largest covering around 7.8%. What was sequenced was PBMCs or a T cell subset sorted from them (not recorded which). The source is an adult woman who had mild COVID-19 (a few samples of this study predate the infection). Cell type and time point are not known.

This clonotype has only a few counts. The J gene is TRBJ1-1, the V gene TRBV28, with TRBD1 as a possible D gene (5 bases). This CDR3 is 12 amino acids long. Germline loops: CDR1 MDHEN, CDR2 SYDVKM. Between the trimmed V and J ends, which lost 1 base and 8 bases, there was a span of 8 bases. The CDR3 region is CASSLSDREAFF. The DNA of the CDR3 is TGTGCCAGCAGTTTATCTGACAGAGAAGCTTTCTTT.

This clonotype was recorded only once. The rearrangement links TRBV6-2 or TRBV6-3 to TRBJ1-2; D not certain. The CDR3 loop spans 13 amino acids. From germline, CDR1 is MNHEY and CDR2 SVGEGT. V was trimmed by 1 base and J by 2 bases, leaving 5 bases between them. The CDR3 sequence: CASSYLDNYGYTF. The CDR3, as DNA: TGTGCCAGCAGTTACTTAGACAACTATGGCTACACCTTC.

This clonotype was detected a few times. This chain connects TRBV24-1 to TRBJ2-3; possibly TRBD1 for D (6 bases). Trimming took off 5 bases at V and 0 bases at J, with 29 bases between the two ends. The V gene's germline CDR1 is KGHDR and CDR2 SFDVKD. There are 21 residues in the CDR3. The CDR3 coding sequence is TGTGCCACCAGTGCCCTCAAGCCGACAGGCGACAATCCGACTAGCACAGATACGCAGTATTTT. It yields the protein CATSALKPTGDNPTSTDTQYF.

This clonotype was detected a few times. In DNA, the CDR3 is TGTGCCAGCAGCTTATCAACAGGGAGCCCCACAGATACGCAGTATTTT. This codes for CASSLSTGSPTDTQYF. The V and J genes are TRBV7-9 and TRBJ2-3; possible D gene TRBD1, 6 bases. This CDR3 contains 16 residues. Germline V gives CDR1 SEHNR, CDR2 FQNEAQ (reference sequence). V was clipped by 2 bases and J by 2 bases, with 14 bases between them.

The chain recombines TRBV4-2 with TRBJ1-2, with 8 positions matching TRBD1. J was trimmed by 0 bases and V by 1 base; bases with no gene match: 7. Per the germline V gene, CDR1 is LGHNA and CDR2 is YNFKEQ. The CDR3 spans 17 residues. The CDR3 DNA follows: TGTGCCAGCAGCCAAGTCCCGGGACAGGCCGCTAACTATGGCTACACCTTC. This translates into CASSQVPGQAANYGYTF.

This clonotype was recorded a few times. The chain couples TRBV5-1 to TRBJ2-1; 8 positions match TRBD2. The CDR3 has 16 amino acids. The V segment lost 0 bases and the J segment 7 bases; nucleotides outside the gene matches: 9. The germline V gene has CDR1 SGHRS and CDR2 YFSETQ. Here the CDR3 DNA reads TGCGCCAGCAGCTTGGTATCCAGCGGGGGTGGGAATGAGCAGTTCTTC. It codes for CASSLVSSGGGNEQFF.

This clonotype was observed a handful of times. The V call is TRBV4-2, the J call TRBJ2-2; 13 positions agree with TRBD2. Trimming at V came to 0 bases and at J to 5 bases, leaving 15 bases not matched to a gene. The V gene's germline CDR1 is LGHNA and CDR2 YNFKEQ. The CDR3 totals 21 residues. CDR3: CASSQEDGTSGKPLTTGELFF. In nucleotides, the CDR3 is TGTGCCAGCAGCCAAGAGGACGGGACTAGCGGGAAACCCCTAACTACCGGGGAGCTGTTTTTT.

This chain joins TRBV9 and TRBJ2-5, with 8 bases fitting TRBD2. Per the germline V gene, CDR1 is SGDLS and CDR2 is YYNGEE. This CDR3 has 14 residues. V lost 6 bases and J lost 3; bases outside the gene matches: 7. The CDR3 reads CASNRGGDEETQYF. The CDR3 region has the DNA TGTGCCAGCAACCGGGGGGGAGACGAAGAGACCCAGTACTTC.

The chain uses TRBV6-6 and TRBJ2-3; D is perhaps TRBD2 (6 bases). Germline V gene sequence: CDR1 MNHNY, CDR2 SVGAGI (reference sequence). The CDR3 runs 13 residues. Deletions cut 3 bases from V and 6 bases from J, with 10 bases between. As DNA, the CDR3 is TGTGCCAGCAGTTATGCGGGACTTGATACGCAGTATTTT. Protein product: CASSYAGLDTQYF.

The CDR3 DNA reads as TGTGCCAGCAGCTTAACGGGGGTCAGCCTCCAAGAGACCCAGTACTTC. As protein: CASSLTGVSLQETQYF. The rearrangement joins TRBV7-3 to TRBJ2-5; D could derive from TRBD1 or TRBD2 (5 bases each). V lost 0 bases and J lost 1, with 12 bases in between. Germline CDR1 SGHTA, CDR2 FQGTGA. The CDR3 consists of 16 residues.

In this sample, this clonotype turned up a few times. The CDR3 spells CASSFSQGYEQFF. As DNA, the CDR3 is TGTGCCAGCAGCTTCTCCCAGGGATATGAGCAGTTCTTC. The V and J genes are TRBV7-2 and TRBJ2-1; D is possibly TRBD1 (5 bases). This CDR3 contains 13 residues. V was trimmed by 3 bases and J by 8 bases, leaving 11 bases between them. Germline CDR1 reads SGHTA; CDR2 reads FQGNSA.

This clonotype was picked up a small number of times. This rearrangement joins TRBV24-1 to TRBJ2-1; D might be TRBD2 (6 bases). CDR1 and CDR2 from the germline V gene are KGHDR and SFDVKD. This CDR3 region has 15 residues. V lost 1 base and J lost 14, with 20 bases in between. The CDR3 loop reads CATSDFDSRGRREFF. The CDR3 DNA reads as TGTGCCACCAGTGATTTTGACTCTAGGGGCAGGAGGGAGTTCTTC.

This clonotype turned up a few times. The J gene is TRBJ1-6, the V gene TRBV6-5, with 8 nucleotides matching TRBD1. Germline CDR1 MNHEY, CDR2 SVGAGI. The CDR3 contains 17 residues. The trim removed 0 bases at V and 7 bases at J, leaving 8 bases unmatched. The CDR3 protein is CASSYSVWTGRNSPLHF. As DNA, the CDR3 is TGTGCCAGCAGTTACTCTGTATGGACAGGGAGGAATTCACCCCTCCACTTT.

This rearrangement joins TRBV5-1 to TRBJ2-2; D uncertain. Germline V gives CDR1 SGHRS, CDR2 YFSETQ. Between the trimmed V and J ends, which lost 4 bases and 4 bases, there was a span of 11 bases. The length of the CDR3 is 14 residues. DNA for the CDR3: TGCGCCAGCAGCCTTAAACAAGTCACCGGGGAGCTGTTTTTT. This encodes CASSLKQVTGELFF.

This clonotype has a handful of counts. The chain employs TRBV5-1 and TRBJ2-5, with D tentatively TRBD1 (5 bases). The CDR3 is 16 amino acids. CDR1 is SGHRS and CDR2 is YFSETQ in the germline V gene. V lost 5 bases to trimming and J lost 2 bases, with 19 bases between them. This CDR3 is CASRGTMDIQQETQYF. Here the CDR3 DNA reads TGCGCCAGCAGGGGTACCATGGACATCCAACAAGAGACCCAGTACTTC. The variable domain in full, completed from reference TRBV5-1 and TRBJ2-5, reads KAGVTQTPRYLIKTRGQQVTLSCSPISGHRSVSWYQQTPGQGLQFLFEYFSETQRNKGNFPGRFSGRQFSNSRSEMNVSTLELGDSALYLCASRGTMDIQQETQYFGPGTRLLVL.

This clonotype has ten or more counts. The V call is TRBV19, the J call TRBJ2-5; 9 bases fit TRBD1. The CDR3 extends over 15 amino acids. With 5 bases clipped from V and 3 bases from J, the junction kept 7 bases outside the gene matches. Looked up from germline, CDR1 is LNHDA and CDR2 is SQIVND (reference sequence). The CDR3 sequence: CASSAGRDREETQYF. CDR3 nucleotides: TGTGCCAGTAGTGCCGGCCGGGACAGGGAAGAGACCCAGTACTTC.

The V gene is TRBV19, the J gene TRBJ2-7; the match to TRBD2 covers 7 bases. In germline, CDR1 is LNHDA, CDR2 SQIVND (reference sequence). This CDR3 spans 13 amino acids. V shed 10 bases and J 5 bases; nucleotides not matched to a gene: 11. Written as DNA, the CDR3 is TGTGCCACCGCCGGGCGGGAGCTGGACGAGCAGTACTTC. Translated: CATAGRELDEQYF.

The J gene is TRBJ2-3, the V gene TRBV6-6, with D unclear. The CDR3 spans 14 residues. V lost 3 bases and J 3 bases, leaving 10 bases between the germline ends. Germline assignment: CDR1 MNHNY and CDR2 SVGAGI (reference sequence). This CDR3 reads CASSYRQATDTQYF. CDR3 DNA: TGTGCCAGCAGTTATCGGCAGGCGACAGATACGCAGTATTTT.

The chain combines TRBV7-9 with TRBJ1-2; D not certain. Trimming left V 0 bases short and J 1 base short, with 12 bases between. Germline V gene sequence: CDR1 SEHNR, CDR2 FQNEAQ (reference sequence). This CDR3 has 16 residues. This chain's CDR3 is CASSLALSEFNYGYTF. In nucleotides, the CDR3 is TGTGCCAGCAGCTTAGCGCTGTCAGAATTTAACTATGGCTACACCTTC.

There are a few counts of this clonotype. The chain joins TRBV2 to TRBJ2-1; D is ambiguous. Between the trimmed V and J ends, which lost 5 bases and 8 bases, there was a span of 13 bases. Germline assignment: CDR1 SNHLY and CDR2 FYNNEI. There are 13 residues in the CDR3. For the CDR3, the DNA is TGTGCCAGCAGTATGGACGCCAGCGATGAGCAGTTCTTC. As protein: CASSMDASDEQFF.